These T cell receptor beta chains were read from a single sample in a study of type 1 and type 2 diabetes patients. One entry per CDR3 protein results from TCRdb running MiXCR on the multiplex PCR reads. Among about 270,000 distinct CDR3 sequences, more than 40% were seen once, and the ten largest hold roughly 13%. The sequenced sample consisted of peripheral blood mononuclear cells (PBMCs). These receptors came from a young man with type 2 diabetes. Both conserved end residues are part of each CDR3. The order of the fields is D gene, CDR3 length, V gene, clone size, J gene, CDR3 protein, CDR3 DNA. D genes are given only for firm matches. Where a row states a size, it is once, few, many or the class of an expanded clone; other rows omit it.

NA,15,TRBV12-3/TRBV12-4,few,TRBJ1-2,CASSATPGSNYGYTF,TGTGCCAGCAGCGCGACCCCGGGATCAAACTATGGCTACACCTTC
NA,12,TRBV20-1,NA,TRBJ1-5,CSAVRHGQPQHF,TGCAGTGCCGTACGGCATGGTCAGCCCCAGCATTTT
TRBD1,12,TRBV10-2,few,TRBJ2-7,CAGGTGSYEQYF,TGCGCCGGGGGGACAGGGAGCTACGAGCAGTACTTC
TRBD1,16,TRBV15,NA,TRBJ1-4,CATSRDLGTGHEKLFF,TGTGCCACCAGCAGAGATCTCGGGACAGGGCATGAAAAACTGTTTTTT
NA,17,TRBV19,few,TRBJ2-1,CASSAAPGEVGPNEQFF,TGTGCCAGTAGTGCCGCTCCGGGGGAGGTTGGGCCCAATGAGCAGTTCTTC
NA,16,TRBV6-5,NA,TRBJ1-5,CASSYYLGGLNQPQHF,TGTGCCAGCAGTTACTACCTTGGGGGGCTCAATCAGCCCCAGCATTTT
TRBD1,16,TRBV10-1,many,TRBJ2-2,CASSESTGANTGELFF,TGCGCCAGCAGTGAGTCTACAGGGGCTAACACCGGGGAGCTGTTTTTT
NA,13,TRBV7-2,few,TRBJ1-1,CASSLQAGTEAFF,TGTGCCAGCAGCTTACAGGCCGGGACAGAAGCTTTCTTT
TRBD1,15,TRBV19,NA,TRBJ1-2,CASSIFGTGGPGYTF,TGTGCCAGTAGTATATTCGGGACAGGGGGGCCTGGCTACACCTTC
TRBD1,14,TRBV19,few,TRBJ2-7,CASSTEQGTHEQYF,TGTGCCAGTAGTACTGAACAGGGGACCCACGAGCAGTACTTC
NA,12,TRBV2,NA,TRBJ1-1,CASTTRFPEAFF,TGTGCCAGCACGACCCGATTCCCTGAAGCTTTCTTT
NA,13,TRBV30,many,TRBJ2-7,CAWNRGTSLEQYF,TGTGCCTGGAACCGGGGGACTTCTCTCGAGCAGTACTTC
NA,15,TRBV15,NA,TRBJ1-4,CATSRDPRENEKLFF,TGTGCCACCAGCAGAGATCCACGGGAAAATGAAAAACTGTTTTTT
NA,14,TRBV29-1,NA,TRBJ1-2,CSVPIRAANYGYAF,TGCAGCGTCCCAATCCGGGCAGCCAACTATGGCTACGCCTTC
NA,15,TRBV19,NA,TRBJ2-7,CVSSIRQMAEYEQYF,TGTGTCAGTAGTATTAGACAGATGGCCGAATACGAGCAGTACTTC
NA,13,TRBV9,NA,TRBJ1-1,CASSVETGREAFF,TGTGCCAGCAGCGTTGAAACAGGGAGAGAAGCTTTCTTT
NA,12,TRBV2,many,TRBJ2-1,CASRDGGDEQFF,TGTGCCAGCAGGGATGGGGGCGATGAGCAGTTCTTC
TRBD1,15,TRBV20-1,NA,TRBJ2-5,CSARTYDRGVKTQYF,TGCAGTGCTAGGACGTATGACAGGGGGGTGAAGACCCAGTACTTC
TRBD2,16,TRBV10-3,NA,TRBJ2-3,CAISELAGGATDTQYF,TGTGCCATCAGTGAACTAGCGGGGGGGGCCACAGATACGCAGTATTTT
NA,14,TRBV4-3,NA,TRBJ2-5,CASSQGHTQETQYF,TGCGCCAGCAGCCAAGGTCACACTCAAGAGACCCAGTACTTC
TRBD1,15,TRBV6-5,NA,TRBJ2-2,CASSYRQGATGELFF,TGTGCCAGCAGTTACCGGCAGGGGGCCACCGGGGAGCTGTTTTTT
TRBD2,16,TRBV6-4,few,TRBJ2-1,CASSDSTDDGGNEQFF,TGTGCCAGCAGTGACTCCACGGACGACGGGGGGAATGAGCAGTTCTTC
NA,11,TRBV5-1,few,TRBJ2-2,CASTGSGELFF,TGCGCCAGCACTGGGTCCGGGGAGCTGTTTTTT
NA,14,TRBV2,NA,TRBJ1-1,CASSFVSGNTEAFF,TGTGCCAGCAGTTTTGTCTCAGGAAATACTGAAGCTTTCTTT
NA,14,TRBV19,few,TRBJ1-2,CASSSGSKPYGYTF,TGTGCCAGTAGTTCTGGGTCGAAACCCTATGGCTACACCTTC
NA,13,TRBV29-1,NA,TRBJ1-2,CSVDRHSGQGYTF,TGCAGCGTTGACCGGCACAGCGGTCAGGGCTACACCTTC
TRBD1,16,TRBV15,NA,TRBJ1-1,CATSRPGTGVGTEAFF,TGTGCCACCAGCAGGCCCGGGACAGGGGTAGGAACTGAAGCTTTCTTT
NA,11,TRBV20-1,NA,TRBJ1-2,CSASGGHGYTF,TGCAGTGCCTCCGGTGGACACGGCTACACCTTC
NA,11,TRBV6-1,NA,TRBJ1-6,CASSDQPPLHF,TGTGCCAGCAGTGATCAGCCACCCCTCCACTTT
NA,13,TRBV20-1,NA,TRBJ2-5,CSAQGRGLETQYF,TGCAGTGCCCAAGGACGGGGGTTGGAGACCCAGTACTTC
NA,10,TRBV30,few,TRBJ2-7,CAWSGSEQYF,TGTGCCTGGAGTGGAAGTGAGCAGTACTTC
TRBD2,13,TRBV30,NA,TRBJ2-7,CAWSLLAGNEQYF,TGTGCCTGGAGTTTGCTAGCGGGGAACGAGCAGTACTTC
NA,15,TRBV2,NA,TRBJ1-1,CASSVGRRLNTEAFF,TGTGCCAGCAGTGTAGGGAGACGCTTGAACACTGAAGCTTTCTTT
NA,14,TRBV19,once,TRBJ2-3,CASSGSVEVDTQYF,TGTGCCAGTAGCGGGAGTGTCGAGGTAGATACGCAGTATTTT
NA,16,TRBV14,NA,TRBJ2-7,CASTETIKPHSYEQYF,TGTGCCAGCACCGAGACAATTAAGCCACATTCCTACGAGCAGTACTTC
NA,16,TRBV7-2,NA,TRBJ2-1,CASSPHSGPRRNEQFF,TGTGCCAGCAGCCCTCATAGCGGACCTCGGAGGAATGAGCAGTTCTTC
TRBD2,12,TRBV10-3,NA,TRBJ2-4,CAIRGREGIQYF,TGTGCCATCAGGGGCAGGGAGGGCATTCAGTACTTC
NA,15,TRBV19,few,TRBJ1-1,CASNEQGLGQTEAFF,TGTGCCAGTAACGAACAGGGTTTGGGTCAAACTGAAGCTTTCTTT
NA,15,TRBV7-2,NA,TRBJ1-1,CASSLANLGNTEAFF,TGTGCCAGCAGCTTAGCGAATTTGGGAAACACTGAAGCTTTCTTT
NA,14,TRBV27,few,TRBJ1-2,CASSLTGNNYGYTF,TGTGCCAGCAGCCTTACAGGGAATAACTATGGCTACACCTTC
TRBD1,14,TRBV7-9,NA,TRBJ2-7,CASSLVAGTGEQYF,TGTGCCAGCAGCTTAGTGGCAGGGACAGGCGAGCAGTACTTC
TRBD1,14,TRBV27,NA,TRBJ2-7,CASTDVGDSHEQYF,TGTGCCAGCACCGATGTGGGGGACAGCCACGAGCAGTACTTC
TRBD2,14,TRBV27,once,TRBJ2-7,CASSLYPGGGEQYF,TGTGCCAGCAGTTTATACCCGGGAGGTGGGGAGCAGTACTTC
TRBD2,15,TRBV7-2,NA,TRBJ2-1,CASIPAGDLYNEQFF,TGTGCCAGCATCCCAGCGGGAGACCTCTACAATGAGCAGTTCTTC
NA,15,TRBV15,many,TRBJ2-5,CATSRDQVSRETQYF,TGTGCCACCAGCAGAGATCAGGTGTCGCGGGAGACCCAGTACTTC
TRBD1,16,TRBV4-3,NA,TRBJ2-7,CASSQETGPTTYEQYF,TGCGCCAGCAGCCAAGAGACAGGGCCGACGACCTACGAGCAGTACTTC
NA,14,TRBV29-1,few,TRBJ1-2,CSVEDRRLGYGYTF,TGCAGCGTTGAAGATCGACGGTTGGGCTATGGCTACACCTTC
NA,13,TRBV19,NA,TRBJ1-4,CASSRDRGEKPFF,TGTGCCAGTAGCAGGGACCGCGGTGAAAAACCGTTTTTT
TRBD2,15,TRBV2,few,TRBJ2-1,CASSSGTSGLYEQFF,TGTGCCAGCAGTTCGGGGACTAGCGGGTTATATGAGCAGTTCTTC
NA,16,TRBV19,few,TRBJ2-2,CASSNAGLANTGELFF,TGTGCCAGTAGTAACGCAGGGCTCGCGAACACCGGGGAGCTGTTTTTT
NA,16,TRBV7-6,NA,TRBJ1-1,CASSSPYQSQNTEALF,TGTGCCAGCAGCTCCCCCTACCAGTCTCAGAACACTGAAGCTCTCTTT
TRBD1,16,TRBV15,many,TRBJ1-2,CATFQTETGWNYGYTF,TGTGCCACCTTCCAGACAGAGACAGGGTGGAACTATGGCTACACCTTC
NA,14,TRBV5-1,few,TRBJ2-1,CASSLIQGNNEQFF,TGCGCCAGCAGCCTGATCCAGGGGAACAATGAGCAGTTCTTC
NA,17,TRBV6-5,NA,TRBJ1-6,CASTLVYRGFLDSPLHF,TGTGCCAGCACCTTGGTCTATCGGGGTTTCCTGGATTCACCCCTCCACTTT
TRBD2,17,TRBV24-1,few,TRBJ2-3,CATSDPTSGRFTDTQYF,TGTGCCACCAGTGATCCGACTAGCGGGAGATTCACAGATACGCAGTATTTT